A selection of T cell receptor beta chains follows, all from one sample in a study of OX40 agonist ivuxolimab in advanced cancers. The table came from immunoSEQ multiplex PCR; TCRdb's copy has only in-frame clones and leaves some out. The data show 10,000 to 15,000 clones, 75% to 95% seen once. The sample in question was CD4+ or CD8+ T cells sorted from blood, obtained in a trial of the OX40 agonist ivuxolimab. Receptors were obtained from an adult with an advanced solid tumor such as melanoma, head and neck, liver or kidney cancer. Each CDR3 is given with its conserved first and last residue. A D gene is named only where the DNA matches it firmly. A row's size may be missing; if present it is once, few, many or a size class.

CDR3aa: CASSITVRANEKLFF
CDR3nt: TGTGCCAGTAGTATTACAGTCCGGGCTAATGAAAAACTGTTTTTT
v_gene: TRBV19
abundance: -
j_gene: TRBJ1-4
d_gene: -

CDR3aa: CASSTSTSNDEQYF
CDR3nt: TGTGCCAGCAGCACTTCGACTAGCAACGACGAGCAGTACTTC
v_gene: TRBV5-6
abundance: -
j_gene: TRBJ2-7
d_gene: TRBD2

CDR3aa: CASSLGMSASETQYF
CDR3nt: TGTGCCAGCAGCTTAGGGATGTCGGCTTCGGAGACCCAGTACTTC
v_gene: TRBV7-7
abundance: -
j_gene: TRBJ2-5
d_gene: -

CDR3aa: CASSPKPVSYTEAFF
CDR3nt: TGTGCCAGCAGCCCCAAACCAGTATCATACACTGAAGCTTTCTTT
v_gene: TRBV11-2
abundance: -
j_gene: TRBJ1-1
d_gene: -

CDR3aa: CASSIVSGDTQYF
CDR3nt: TGTGCCAGCAGCATAGTATCCGGAGATACGCAGTATTTT
v_gene: TRBV9
abundance: -
j_gene: TRBJ2-3
d_gene: -

CDR3aa: CASSYGTGVRVLHF
CDR3nt: TGTGCCAGCAGTTACGGAACAGGAGTAAGAGTCCTCCACTTT
v_gene: TRBV6-5
abundance: once
j_gene: TRBJ1-6
d_gene: -

CDR3aa: CASSVGTGVYGYTF
CDR3nt: TGTGCCAGCAGTGTTGGGACAGGGGTCTATGGCTACACCTTC
v_gene: TRBV2
abundance: -
j_gene: TRBJ1-2
d_gene: TRBD1

CDR3aa: CATAPTGGSYNEQFF
CDR3nt: TGTGCCACCGCCCCCACAGGGGGCTCCTACAATGAGCAGTTCTTC
v_gene: TRBV27
abundance: once
j_gene: TRBJ2-1
d_gene: TRBD1

CDR3aa: CASSQGTGQGATEAFF
CDR3nt: TGCGCCAGCAGCCAAGGAACGGGACAGGGGGCAACTGAAGCTTTCTTT
v_gene: TRBV4-3
abundance: -
j_gene: TRBJ1-1
d_gene: TRBD1

CDR3aa: CASSPTPQGANGYTF
CDR3nt: TGTGCCAGCAGCCCAACCCCGCAGGGGGCGAATGGCTACACCTTC
v_gene: TRBV7-2
abundance: -
j_gene: TRBJ1-2
d_gene: TRBD1

CDR3aa: CASSDQGWSTDTQYF
CDR3nt: TGTGCCAGCAGTGATCAGGGTTGGAGCACAGATACGCAGTATTTT
v_gene: TRBV6-1
abundance: -
j_gene: TRBJ2-3
d_gene: -

CDR3aa: CASTLDVSGYQETQYF
CDR3nt: TGTGCCAGCACCCTAGATGTTAGCGGATACCAAGAGACCCAGTACTTC
v_gene: TRBV27
abundance: once
j_gene: TRBJ2-5
d_gene: -

CDR3aa: CASSLRGARAYEQYF
CDR3nt: TGTGCCAGCAGCTTACGGGGGGCCAGGGCCTACGAGCAGTACTTC
v_gene: TRBV7-4
abundance: few
j_gene: TRBJ2-7
d_gene: -

CDR3aa: CASSSHGGNGYTF
CDR3nt: TGTGCCAGCAGCTCCCACGGGGGAAATGGCTACACCTTC
v_gene: TRBV7-9
abundance: -
j_gene: TRBJ1-2
d_gene: -

CDR3aa: CASHDTAAYEQYF
CDR3nt: TGTGCCAGCCACGATACCGCGGCCTACGAGCAGTACTTC
v_gene: TRBV6-5
abundance: -
j_gene: TRBJ2-7
d_gene: -

CDR3aa: CASSYDTSTDTQYF
CDR3nt: TGTGCCAGCAGTTACGATACTAGCACAGATACGCAGTATTTT
v_gene: TRBV6-5
abundance: -
j_gene: TRBJ2-3
d_gene: -

CDR3aa: CASSIRRVNGYTF
CDR3nt: TGTGCCAGTAGTATTCGGAGGGTAAATGGCTACACCTTC
v_gene: TRBV19
abundance: -
j_gene: TRBJ1-2
d_gene: -

CDR3aa: CASSIGHSPF
CDR3nt: TGTGCCAGCAGCATAGGACACAGCCCCTTC
v_gene: TRBV5-5
abundance: -
j_gene: TRBJ1-2
d_gene: -

CDR3aa: CSVARDRLPYTQYF
CDR3nt: TGCAGCGTTGCCCGGGACAGACTCCCCTATACGCAGTATTTT
v_gene: TRBV29-1
abundance: -
j_gene: TRBJ2-3
d_gene: TRBD1

CDR3aa: CASSQERGGQETQYF
CDR3nt: TGCGCCAGCAGCCAAGAACGGGGGGGCCAAGAGACCCAGTACTTC
v_gene: TRBV4-3
abundance: -
j_gene: TRBJ2-5
d_gene: TRBD2

CDR3aa: CASSLVGGSYQETQYF
CDR3nt: TGTGCCAGCAGCTTGGTTGGCGGGAGTTACCAAGAGACCCAGTACTTC
v_gene: TRBV5-4
abundance: -
j_gene: TRBJ2-5
d_gene: TRBD2

CDR3aa: CASSQGLRQFF
CDR3nt: TGCGCCAGCAGCCAAGGCTTGCGGCAGTTCTTC
v_gene: TRBV4-3
abundance: -
j_gene: TRBJ2-1
d_gene: -

CDR3aa: CASSLVPGNYEQYF
CDR3nt: TGCGCCAGCAGCTTGGTTCCAGGTAACTACGAGCAGTACTTC
v_gene: TRBV5-1
abundance: -
j_gene: TRBJ2-7
d_gene: -

CDR3aa: CASKPSGASYEQYF
CDR3nt: TGTGCCAGTAAACCTAGCGGAGCCTCCTACGAGCAGTACTTC
v_gene: TRBV19
abundance: -
j_gene: TRBJ2-7
d_gene: TRBD2

CDR3aa: CAWRTLDSATNEKLFF
CDR3nt: TGTGCCTGGCGGACCCTGGACAGTGCAACTAATGAAAAACTGTTTTTT
v_gene: TRBV30
abundance: -
j_gene: TRBJ1-4
d_gene: -

CDR3aa: CASSFLADITDTQYF
CDR3nt: TGTGCCAGCAGTTTTCTAGCGGATATCACAGATACGCAGTATTTT
v_gene: TRBV27
abundance: -
j_gene: TRBJ2-3
d_gene: TRBD2

CDR3aa: CASSDYSGTNNEKLFF
CDR3nt: TGTGCCAGCAGTGACTACTCAGGGACTAATAATGAAAAACTGTTTTTT
v_gene: TRBV25-1
abundance: -
j_gene: TRBJ1-4
d_gene: -

CDR3aa: CASSDAGVGLKRPSYEQYF
CDR3nt: TGCGCCAGCAGTGATGCAGGGGTAGGTCTTAAGCGGCCCTCCTACGAGCAGTACTTC
v_gene: TRBV10-2
abundance: -
j_gene: TRBJ2-7
d_gene: -

CDR3aa: CASSPPRELFGAFF
CDR3nt: TGTGCCAGCAGCCCCCCCCGGGAACTCTTCGGAGCTTTCTTT
v_gene: TRBV7-9
abundance: once
j_gene: TRBJ1-1
d_gene: -

CDR3aa: CASSLWQGAKETQYF
CDR3nt: TGTGCCAGCAGTTTATGGCAGGGGGCGAAGGAGACCCAGTACTTC
v_gene: TRBV27
abundance: -
j_gene: TRBJ2-5
d_gene: TRBD1

CDR3aa: CASSEGEPQSRANVLTF
CDR3nt: TGCGCCAGCAGCGAAGGAGAACCACAAAGTCGGGCCAACGTCCTGACTTTC
v_gene: TRBV4-1
abundance: -
j_gene: TRBJ2-6
d_gene: -

CDR3aa: CSVEGKSETGELFF
CDR3nt: TGCAGCGTTGAGGGGAAGTCCGAGACCGGGGAGCTGTTTTTT
v_gene: TRBV29-1
abundance: -
j_gene: TRBJ2-2
d_gene: -

CDR3aa: CATGQNDNQPQHF
CDR3nt: TGTGCCACTGGACAGAACGACAATCAGCCCCAGCATTTT
v_gene: TRBV6-5
abundance: -
j_gene: TRBJ1-5
d_gene: -

CDR3aa: CSVVQQNTGELFF
CDR3nt: TGCAGCGTTGTCCAGCAAAACACCGGGGAGCTGTTTTTT
v_gene: TRBV29-1
abundance: -
j_gene: TRBJ2-2
d_gene: -

CDR3aa: CASSEGRGLTEAFF
CDR3nt: TGTGCCAGCAGTGAAGGCAGGGGGCTCACTGAAGCTTTCTTT
v_gene: TRBV2
abundance: -
j_gene: TRBJ1-1
d_gene: TRBD1

CDR3aa: CASSQEPGPYEQYF
CDR3nt: TGCGCCAGCAGCCAAGAACCCGGCCCCTACGAGCAGTACTTC
v_gene: TRBV4-3
abundance: -
j_gene: TRBJ2-7
d_gene: -

CDR3aa: CASSPRDGRTYNEQFF
CDR3nt: TGTGCCAGCAGCCCTAGGGACGGGAGGACCTACAATGAGCAGTTCTTC
v_gene: TRBV7-9
abundance: -
j_gene: TRBJ2-1
d_gene: TRBD2

CDR3aa: CAASGGTPVNQPQHF
CDR3nt: TGTGCCGCCTCTGGGGGGACACCCGTCAATCAGCCCCAGCATTTT
v_gene: TRBV10-3
abundance: -
j_gene: TRBJ1-5
d_gene: -

CDR3aa: CASSQDAYGLNTEAFF
CDR3nt: TGCGCCAGCAGCCAAGATGCGTACGGGTTGAACACTGAAGCTTTCTTT
v_gene: TRBV4-3
abundance: -
j_gene: TRBJ1-1
d_gene: -

CDR3aa: CASSTWTSGETQYF
CDR3nt: TGTGCCAGCAGTACATGGACTAGTGGTGAGACCCAGTACTTC
v_gene: TRBV2
abundance: -
j_gene: TRBJ2-5
d_gene: TRBD2

CDR3aa: CATSRDSGGNSPLHF
CDR3nt: TGTGCCACCAGCAGAGATTCTGGGGGTAATTCACCCCTCCACTTT
v_gene: TRBV15
abundance: -
j_gene: TRBJ1-6
d_gene: -

CDR3aa: CASSYHTSGDYNEQFF
CDR3nt: TGTGCCAGCAGTTACCATACTAGCGGGGACTACAATGAGCAGTTCTTC
v_gene: TRBV6-5
abundance: -
j_gene: TRBJ2-1
d_gene: TRBD2

CDR3aa: CATSRDTGSYEQYF
CDR3nt: TGTGCCACCAGCAGAGATACCGGATCCTACGAGCAGTACTTC
v_gene: TRBV15
abundance: -
j_gene: TRBJ2-7
d_gene: -

CDR3aa: CASSQEGLKGAQIGYTF
CDR3nt: TGCGCCAGCAGCCAAGAAGGGCTAAAGGGGGCGCAAATCGGCTACACCTTC
v_gene: TRBV4-1
abundance: few
j_gene: TRBJ1-2
d_gene: TRBD1

CDR3aa: CASSIASSYEQYF
CDR3nt: TGTGCCAGTAGTATAGCGAGCTCCTACGAGCAGTACTTC
v_gene: TRBV19
abundance: -
j_gene: TRBJ2-7
d_gene: -

CDR3aa: CASSQETSGVVDTQYF
CDR3nt: TGCGCCAGCAGCCAAGAGACTAGCGGGGTGGTAGATACGCAGTATTTT
v_gene: TRBV4-3
abundance: -
j_gene: TRBJ2-3
d_gene: TRBD2

CDR3aa: CASSKPLAGVHEQYF
CDR3nt: TGTGCCAGCAGCAAACCCCTAGCGGGAGTCCACGAGCAGTACTTC
v_gene: TRBV6-5
abundance: -
j_gene: TRBJ2-7
d_gene: TRBD2

CDR3aa: CASSNRQARTDTQYF
CDR3nt: TGTGCCAGCAGCAACAGACAGGCCCGCACAGATACGCAGTATTTT
v_gene: TRBV5-4
abundance: -
j_gene: TRBJ2-3
d_gene: -

CDR3aa: CASSAPRQGTDTQYF
CDR3nt: TGTGCCAGTAGTGCCCCCAGACAGGGAACAGATACGCAGTATTTT
v_gene: TRBV19
abundance: -
j_gene: TRBJ2-3
d_gene: TRBD1

CDR3aa: CASSVPLTDVNEKLFF
CDR3nt: TGTGCCAGCAGTGTGCCTCTAACAGACGTTAATGAAAAACTGTTTTTT
v_gene: TRBV2
abundance: -
j_gene: TRBJ1-4
d_gene: -

CDR3aa: CVSSPQGASTDTQYF
CDR3nt: TGTGTCAGCTCACCACAGGGGGCTAGCACAGATACGCAGTATTTT
v_gene: TRBV18
abundance: -
j_gene: TRBJ2-3
d_gene: TRBD1

CDR3aa: CASRDDSYYGYTF
CDR3nt: TGTGCCAGCAGGGACGACAGCTACTATGGCTACACCTTC
v_gene: TRBV6-1
abundance: once
j_gene: TRBJ1-2
d_gene: -

CDR3aa: CASGIAGIANEQFF
CDR3nt: TGTGCCAGTGGGATAGCGGGGATCGCCAATGAGCAGTTCTTC
v_gene: TRBV19
abundance: -
j_gene: TRBJ2-1
d_gene: TRBD2

CDR3aa: CASSERGLAGVGETQYF
CDR3nt: TGTGCCAGCAGTGAGAGAGGACTAGCGGGAGTGGGGGAGACCCAGTACTTC
v_gene: TRBV2
abundance: -
j_gene: TRBJ2-5
d_gene: TRBD2

CDR3aa: CASSDGGGLTPRDTQYF
CDR3nt: TGTGCCAGCAGTGATGGGGGGGGCCTAACTCCCAGAGATACGCAGTATTTT
v_gene: TRBV6-1
abundance: -
j_gene: TRBJ2-3
d_gene: -

CDR3aa: CAISETGVVTEAFF
CDR3nt: TGTGCCATCAGTGAGACAGGGGTGGTCACTGAAGCTTTCTTT
v_gene: TRBV10-3
abundance: -
j_gene: TRBJ1-1
d_gene: TRBD1

CDR3aa: CASSLGAGASSYNEQFF
CDR3nt: TGTGCCAGCAGCTTGGGGGCAGGGGCCAGCTCCTACAATGAGCAGTTCTTC
v_gene: TRBV5-6
abundance: -
j_gene: TRBJ2-1
d_gene: -

CDR3aa: CASSLKFAQVPGANVLTF
CDR3nt: TGTGCCAGCAGCTTAAAATTCGCGCAAGTTCCTGGGGCCAACGTCCTGACTTTC
v_gene: TRBV7-3
abundance: -
j_gene: TRBJ2-6
d_gene: -